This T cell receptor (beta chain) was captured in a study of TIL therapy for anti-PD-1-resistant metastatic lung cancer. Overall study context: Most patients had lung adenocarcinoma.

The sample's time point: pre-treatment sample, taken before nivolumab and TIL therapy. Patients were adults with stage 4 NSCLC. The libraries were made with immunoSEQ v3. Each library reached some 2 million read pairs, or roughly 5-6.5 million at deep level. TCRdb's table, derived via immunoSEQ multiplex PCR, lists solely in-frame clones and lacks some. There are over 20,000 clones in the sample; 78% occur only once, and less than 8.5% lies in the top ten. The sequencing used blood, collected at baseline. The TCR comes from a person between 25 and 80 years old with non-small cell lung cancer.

The CDR3 spells CAWSVDPLYGYTF. DNA of the CDR3: TGTGCCTGGAGTGTTGACCCGCTTTATGGCTACACCTTC. This chain connects TRBV30 to TRBJ1-2, with D unclear. Trimming shortened V by 0 bases and J by 5 bases, and 10 bases separated the two germline ends. The V gene's germline CDR1 is GTSNPN and CDR2 SVGIG (reference sequence). This CDR3 comprises 13 residues.